Listed below are T cell receptor beta chains from one sample, sequenced in a study of CD8+ T cells in alopecia areata. Generated by immunoSEQ multiplex PCR, the TCRdb table keeps only in-frame clones and is missing some. The table records 20,000 or so clones, around 62% of them present only once. This sample comprised skin, obtained at week 0. These receptors were taken from a human donor with alopecia areata. Both conserved end residues are part of each CDR3. Fields, in order: J gene, D gene, clone size, CDR3 length, V gene, CDR3 DNA, CDR3 protein. D genes are given only for firm matches. Expanded clones are given a class, and other clones once, few, many or no size at all.

TRBJ2-1,TRBD2,medium-sized,15,TRBV7-9,TGTGCCAGCAGCTCACAACTAGCGGGGGGGCATGAGCAGTTCTTC,CASSSQLAGGHEQFF
TRBJ2-3,TRBD2,.,16,TRBV9,TGTGCCAGCAGCACCCAGAGGATAGCGGGGATGGATACGCAGTATTTT,CASSTQRIAGMDTQYF
TRBJ1-2,.,.,10,TRBV6-5,TGTGCCAGCACCCCCAAGGGGGATTTCTTC,CASTPKGDFF
TRBJ1-5,.,.,14,TRBV27,TGTGCCAGCAGTTTAGTCGGGCCGAATCAGCCCCAGCATTTT,CASSLVGPNQPQHF
TRBJ1-1,TRBD1,few,15,TRBV6-5,TGTGCCAGCAGTTGGGGGACAGGGAGGAGCACTGAAGCTTTCTTT,CASSWGTGRSTEAFF
TRBJ2-3,.,once,16,TRBV5-1,TGCGCCAGCAGGCCCATTGGGGGGACTAGCACAGATACGCAGTATTTT,CASRPIGGTSTDTQYF
TRBJ2-7,TRBD2,.,12,TRBV2,TGTGCCAGCTCAGTCGGGGGGTACGAGCAGTACTTC,CASSVGGYEQYF
TRBJ2-1,TRBD2,medium-sized,14,TRBV7-2,TGTGCCAGCAGTTCGGGACTAGGGGTCGATGAGCAGTTCTTC,CASSSGLGVDEQFF
TRBJ2-3,.,.,15,TRBV6-1,TGTGCCAGCAGTCCCCGGGGACATATCCTAGATACGCAGTATTTT,CASSPRGHILDTQYF
TRBJ1-4,TRBD1,few,15,TRBV9,TGTGCCAGCAGCGCATGGACAGGTAGTAATGAAAAACTGTTTTTT,CASSAWTGSNEKLFF
TRBJ2-3,.,.,15,TRBV19,TGTGCCAGTAGTATCCTGGCTACCCTGGGAGATACGCAGTATTTT,CASSILATLGDTQYF
TRBJ2-1,.,.,18,TRBV4-3,TGCGCCAGCAGCCAGAGACCAGGGATGCCCTACTCCTACAATGAGCAGTTCTTC,CASSQRPGMPYSYNEQFF
TRBJ1-2,TRBD1,.,13,TRBV5-6,TGTGCCAGCAGCTTTGGGACAGGGCATGGCTACACCTTC,CASSFGTGHGYTF
TRBJ1-3,.,.,15,TRBV5-1,TGCGCCAGCAGCTACGGAGCTACGCTCGGAAACACCATATATTTT,CASSYGATLGNTIYF
TRBJ2-7,.,.,14,TRBV4-2,TGTGCCAGCAGCCAACCACAGGGATCCTACGAGCAGTACTTC,CASSQPQGSYEQYF
TRBJ1-5,.,.,17,TRBV7-9,TGTGCCAGCAGCTTATGGGCAGGAGAATTACGGGATCAGCCCCAGCATTTT,CASSLWAGELRDQPQHF